This T cell receptor (beta chain) was captured by sequencing in a study of response to subunit inactivated influenza vaccine. Germline V lookup: CDR1 MNHNS, CDR2 SASEGT. The V end was cut by 4 bases, the J end by 12 bases, with 17 bases between. The length of the CDR3 is 13 residues. This clonotype has more than one count but fewer than ten. Its antigen is unknown. Study-wide results and caveats: Researchers suggested that each seasonal influenza vaccination recruits few new T cells.

TCRdb re-called the RT-PCR reads through MiXCR, storing one row per CDR3 protein. The data hold approximately 680,000 distinct CDR3 sequences, with around 16% observed a single time. The genes are TRBV6-1 and TRBJ2-3, with D perhaps matching TRBD1 or TRBD2 (6 bases each). This receptor was taken from a man aged 45-65 years who received an inactivated influenza vaccine. The input for sequencing was PBMCs from blood, taken less than 13 days after vaccination. The CDR3 DNA is TGTGCCAGCAGTGGAGGGGGGCAGAGATTACAGTATTTT. Amino acid sequence: CASSGGGQRLQYF.